This passage covers 5 T cell receptor beta chains from one sample sequenced in a study of blood T cells in healthy people across ages. For the second PCR, which ran for roughly 6 to 11 cycles, a sample-barcoded 5' primer and a J-beta primer mix were used. TCRdb processed the 5' RACE reads anew with MiXCR; each CDR3 protein has one entry. Here the sample spans about 590,000 distinct CDR3 sequences, about 30% being singletons. The specimen was blood. These receptors all stem from a woman of 80 years or more in good health.

This clonotype was recorded many times. This chain links TRBV7-8 with TRBJ2-7, with D possibly being TRBD1 or TRBD2 (5 bases each). Germline V lookup: CDR1 SGHVS, CDR2 FQNEAQ. The length of the CDR3 is 15 residues. The germline V and J ends were trimmed by 2 bases and 9 bases, with 20 bases remaining between them. The chain's CDR3 is CASSLSSGTPAVQYF. The DNA for the CDR3 is TGTGCCAGCAGCTTATCTTCGGGGACCCCAGCAGTGCAGTACTTC.

Concerning this clonotype itself: Germline and junction disagree at one end, which may indicate a read error. The V and J genes are TRBV12-3 or TRBV12-4 and TRBJ2-3, with D hard to call. CDR3 size: 14 residues. The CDR3 here is CASSSVHSTDTEYF. In DNA, the CDR3 is TGTGCCAGCAGTTCGGTTCATAGCACAGATACGGAGTATTTT.

This clonotype has ten or more counts. The V gene is TRBV30, the J gene TRBJ2-4, with 8 bases identical to TRBD1. CDR1 is GTSNPN, CDR2 SVGIG, per germline (reference sequence). V trimming: 4 bases; J trimming: 3 bases; junction bases outside the gene matches: 2. There are 13 residues in the CDR3. CDR3 in DNA: TGTGCCTGGATGGACAGGGTCAAAAACATTCAGTACTTC. Translating it yields CAWMDRVKNIQYF.

The V call is TRBV5-4, the J call TRBJ2-3, with 11 bases lining up with TRBD2. The V gene end was trimmed by 3 bases and the J gene end by 5 bases; junction bases not matched to a gene: 5. The CDR3 extends over 15 amino acids. CDR1 SGHNT and CDR2 YYREEE come from the germline V gene (reference sequence). Here the CDR3 reads CASSWEGLAVDTQYF. In nucleotides, the CDR3 is TGTGCCAGCAGCTGGGAGGGACTAGCGGTAGATACGCAGTATTTT.

This clonotype was picked up many times. The CDR3 DNA sequence: TGTGCCAGCAGCAGACAGGGGGCTGGGCAGTACTTC. Translation: CASSRQGAGQYF. The genes are TRBV6-5 and TRBJ2-7; the match to TRBD1 covers 10 bases. The CDR3 covers 12 residues. Germline V lookup: CDR1 MNHEY, CDR2 SVGAGI. V dropped 6 bases and J dropped 9; count of bases not matched to a gene: 5.